The clone carrying this TCR beta chain was observed at least ten times. Its cognate antigen is unknown. MiXCR, applied by TCRdb to the 5' RACE reads, yields one record per CDR3 protein. The sample records about 220,000 distinct CDR3 sequences, around 6.6% being singletons. V dropped 0 bases and J dropped 6 bases, with 14 bases sitting between them. Germline values: CDR1 LGHNA, CDR2 YSLEER. CDR3 size: 15 residues. The data derive from a study of CD8 T cells in ankylosing spondylitis. Findings of the study overall: Among TCR beta sequences, a motif of roughly 8 highly homologous variants appeared characteristic of ankylosing spondylitis blood. Clones tied to disease were said to be significantly enriched in matched ankylosing spondylitis synovial fluid.

The clonotype comes from a male donor with ankylosing spondylitis. Sequenced material: blood, either unsorted or a sorted T cell fraction (not recorded which). The chain links TRBV4-3 to TRBJ1-2, with a weak D call TRBD1 (5 bases). CDR3 sequence: CASSQERTFVHGYTF. CDR3 DNA sequence: TGCGCCAGCAGCCAAGAGAGGACATTTGTGCATGGCTACACCTTC.